Listed below are T cell receptor beta chains from one sample, sequenced in a study of control samples from healthy donors and cancer patients. The method was immunoSEQ multiplex PCR; TCRdb's version includes in-frame clones alone and lacks a portion of them. The sample records fewer than 300,000 clones, over 75% being singletons. The sample comprised PBMCs. Receptors originate from a woman in her sixties or seventies with lung cancer. Both conserved end residues are part of each CDR3. D genes are given only for firm matches. The listing skips clone size in some rows; elsewhere it reads once, few, many or a size class.

V gene	clone size	J gene	D gene	CDR3 protein	CDR3 DNA
TRBV14	NA	TRBJ1-1	NA	CASSQVADYTEAFF	TGTGCCAGCAGCCAAGTGGCGGACTACACTGAAGCTTTCTTT
TRBV10-3	NA	TRBJ2-3	NA	CAISDQRVGGLTDTQYF	TGTGCCATCAGTGACCAACGGGTCGGGGGTCTGACAGATACGCAGTATTTT
TRBV10-2	NA	TRBJ2-5	TRBD2	CASTQTVGGQETQYF	TGCGCCAGCACCCAGACTGTCGGGGGGCAAGAGACCCAGTACTTC
TRBV3-1/TRBV3-2	NA	TRBJ1-1	NA	CASSRGQSDTEAFF	TGTGCCAGCAGCCGAGGACAGTCCGACACTGAAGCTTTCTTT
TRBV9	NA	TRBJ1-3	TRBD1	CASSVTGGSGNTIYF	TGTGCCAGCAGCGTGACAGGGGGCTCTGGAAACACCATATATTTT
TRBV5-1	NA	TRBJ2-2	TRBD1	CASSQTDRGPTGELFF	TGCGCCAGCAGCCAGACTGACAGGGGGCCGACCGGGGAGCTGTTTTTT
TRBV9	NA	TRBJ1-1	NA	CASSVAQGTNTEAFF	TGTGCCAGCAGCGTAGCTCAAGGGACGAACACTGAAGCTTTCTTT
TRBV4-1	NA	TRBJ1-1	NA	CASSQAGEGTEAFF	TGCGCCAGCAGCCAAGCCGGGGAGGGCACTGAAGCTTTCTTT
TRBV5-6	NA	TRBJ1-2	NA	CASSTGTYGYTF	TGTGCCAGCAGCACTGGGACTTATGGCTACACCTTC
TRBV5-5	once	TRBJ2-7	TRBD1	CASSLPGDSGSYEQYF	TGTGCCAGCAGCTTGCCCGGGGACAGCGGATCCTACGAGCAGTACTTC
TRBV7-7	NA	TRBJ2-5	TRBD1	CASSSRTGGLQETQYF	TGTGCCAGCAGCTCACGGACAGGGGGCCTCCAAGAGACCCAGTACTTC
TRBV3-1/TRBV3-2	NA	TRBJ2-1	NA	CASSRQGTNEQFF	TGTGCCAGCAGCCGCCAAGGAACGAATGAGCAGTTCTTC
TRBV7-3	NA	TRBJ1-1	NA	CASSYETGNTEAFF	TGTGCCAGCAGCTACGAGACAGGTAACACTGAAGCTTTCTTT
TRBV5-1	NA	TRBJ2-1	TRBD2	CASSSTSGRAGEQFF	TGCGCCAGCAGCTCAACTAGCGGGAGGGCCGGTGAGCAGTTCTTC
TRBV3-1/TRBV3-2	NA	TRBJ1-6	TRBD1	CASSQPGTALLTLHF	TGTGCCAGCAGCCAGCCCGGGACAGCCCTCCTTACCCTCCACTTT
TRBV5-4	few	TRBJ2-5	TRBD2	CASSLTSGQETQYF	TGTGCCAGCAGCTTGACTAGCGGACAAGAGACCCAGTACTTC
TRBV18	few	TRBJ2-2	NA	CASSAKNTGELFF	TGTGCCAGCTCAGCAAAGAACACCGGGGAGCTGTTTTTT
TRBV7-8	few	TRBJ1-5	TRBD1	CASSSRQGAEGNQPQHF	TGTGCCAGCAGCTCTAGACAGGGGGCTGAAGGCAATCAGCCCCAGCATTTT
TRBV7-2	NA	TRBJ2-3	NA	CASRFGGTDTQYF	TGTGCCAGCAGGTTCGGGGGCACAGATACGCAGTATTTT
TRBV3-1/TRBV3-2	NA	TRBJ1-2	TRBD1	CASSRLDRAYGYTF	TGTGCCAGCAGCCGACTGGACAGGGCCTATGGCTACACCTTC
TRBV5-1	NA	TRBJ2-1	TRBD1	CASSLEGQGYNEQFF	TGCGCCAGCAGCTTGGAGGGACAGGGGTACAATGAGCAGTTCTTC
TRBV5-1	once	TRBJ2-5	TRBD2	CASSPGTSGGQETQYF	TGCGCCAGCAGCCCGGGGACTAGCGGAGGCCAAGAGACCCAGTACTTC
TRBV6-2/TRBV6-3	few	TRBJ2-5	TRBD1	CASSYQGQGQETQYF	TGTGCCAGCAGTTATCAGGGACAGGGGCAAGAGACCCAGTACTTC
TRBV27	NA	TRBJ1-1	NA	CASRSRVGGTEAFF	TGTGCCAGCAGGTCGAGGGTGGGTGGCACTGAAGCTTTCTTT
TRBV6-1	NA	TRBJ2-3	TRBD2	CASSANPLAGGTDTQYF	TGTGCCAGCAGTGCCAACCCCCTAGCGGGAGGCACAGATACGCAGTATTTT
TRBV20-1	few	TRBJ1-1	NA	CSARKSTEAFF	TGCAGTGCTAGAAAGTCCACTGAAGCTTTCTTT
TRBV2	NA	TRBJ2-2	NA	CASSGSRDTLTGELFF	TGTGCCAGCAGCGGAAGCCGGGACACCCTTACCGGGGAGCTGTTTTTT
TRBV27	NA	TRBJ1-2	NA	CASSLRGGYNYGYTF	TGTGCCAGCAGTTTACGGGGGGGCTACAACTATGGCTACACCTTC
TRBV28	once	TRBJ2-1	NA	CASTTGGPASYNEQFF	TGTGCCAGCACAACTGGGGGGCCAGCCTCCTACAATGAGCAGTTCTTC
TRBV5-1	once	TRBJ1-5	NA	CASSLGPGADNQPQHF	TGCGCCAGCAGCTTGGGGCCAGGGGCCGACAATCAGCCCCAGCATTTT
TRBV19	NA	TRBJ2-7	NA	CASRGAQLYEQYF	TGTGCCAGTAGGGGGGCTCAACTCTACGAGCAGTACTTC
TRBV6-6	NA	TRBJ2-3	NA	CASNPRGSSTDTQYF	TGTGCCAGCAACCCCCGGGGGTCGAGCACAGATACGCAGTATTTT
TRBV3-1/TRBV3-2	NA	TRBJ1-5	NA	CASSPRVINQPQHF	TGTGCCAGCAGCCCCCGAGTAATCAATCAGCCCCAGCATTTT
TRBV27	NA	TRBJ1-5	NA	CASGVREGNQPQHF	TGTGCCAGCGGGGTGAGGGAGGGCAATCAGCCCCAGCATTTT
TRBV7-8	few	TRBJ1-3	NA	CATGFRGGPNTIYF	TGTGCCACCGGATTTCGAGGGGGGCCGAACACCATATATTTT
TRBV7-8	few	TRBJ2-1	NA	CASSSELALRPYNEQFF	TGTGCCAGCAGCTCCGAACTAGCCCTTCGTCCCTACAATGAGCAGTTCTTC